This record covers a single TCR beta chain. Antigen unknown. Replicate PCRs for sorted subsets used 200 ng DNA; this equaled 30,000 to 35,000 T cell genomes. Libraries were prepared by immunoSEQ multiplex PCR; TCRdb keeps only in-frame clonotypes and omits some of them. The table has roughly 2.5 million clones, more than 80% seen once; the top ten hold under 0.15%. All the donors were Caucasian adults who lived in Nashville, Tennessee. Germline CDR1 reads SGHDN; CDR2 reads FVKESK. V dropped 1 base and J dropped 4; count of bases not matched to a gene: 0. CDR3 length: 15 residues. The data derive from a study of shared clonotypes between healthy human individuals. Study-level findings and limits: Clonotypes shared by all four donors outscored non-shared clonotypes in generation probability.

The source material was naive CD4+ T cells sorted from blood. As to subset: CD45RA+ positively selected. The TCR sequence derives from a young man in good health. This sequence joins TRBV14 and TRBJ1-6; TRBD1 matches at 8 bases. CDR3 coding DNA: TGTGCCAGCAGCCAAGGGACAGGGTATAATTCACCCCTCCACTTT. Its translation is CASSQGTGYNSPLHF.